This TCR beta chain was observed in a study of T cell repertoires in cytomegalovirus infection. About the study: Through public TCR beta signatures, both CMV infection and matching HLA type were indicated.

Broader study findings: CMV-specific HLA-C-restricted TCR beta clonotypes dominated the ex vivo response.

Per the germline V gene, CDR1 is SQVTM and CDR2 is ANQGSEA. The CDR3 covers 17 residues. Trimming at V came to 0 bases and at J to 4 bases, leaving 9 bases not matched to a gene. Each CDR3 protein is one row after TCRdb ran MiXCR on the reads. The sample has around 630,000 distinct CDR3 sequences, roughly 26% seen once. Concerning this clonotype: Its antigen is undetermined.

This chain uses TRBV29-1 with TRBJ2-1, with 10 bases identical to TRBD2. The specimen was CD8+ T cells from PBMCs. This receptor was taken from a human donor in good health (CMV status not recorded). Some clones in this sample may be carry-over from other donors' samples. CDR3 coding DNA: TGCAGCGTTGAAGATCTTACTAGCGGGGCGCTTTACAATGAGCAGTTCTTC. This sequence encodes CSVEDLTSGALYNEQFF.